These T cell receptor beta chains were read from a single sample in a study of blood T cells in healthy people across ages. Using its own MiXCR run on the 5' RACE reads, TCRdb lists one record per CDR3 protein. This sample has over 600,000 distinct CDR3 sequences, with 56% found just once. Material: blood. These TCRs come from a man aged 40-49 years in good health. The CDR3 runs from the conserved cysteine through the conserved F or W. D genes are given only for firm matches. Size values are once, few and many counts, or a class for expanded clones, and some rows have none.

j_call v_call d_call clone_size cdr3_aa cdr3_nt
TRBJ2-3 TRBV29-1 TRBD2 NA CSVLAGGSTDTQYF TGCAGCGTTTTAGCGGGAGGGAGCACAGATACGCAGTATTTT
TRBJ1-5 TRBV6-5 NA few CASSYGAHNQPQHF TGTGCCAGCAGTTACGGGGCTCACAATCAGCCCCAGCATTTT
TRBJ2-1 TRBV6-1 TRBD2 few CASSEADRLAQNEQFF TGTGCCAGCAGTGAAGCGGACCGACTAGCGCAAAATGAGCAGTTCTTC
TRBJ2-2 TRBV7-3 TRBD2 NA CASSLKSAGGPNTGELFF TGTGCCAGCAGCTTAAAGTCTGCGGGAGGGCCAAACACCGGGGAGCTGTTTTTT
TRBJ2-3 TRBV28 NA few CASSLFKVSTDTQYF TGTGCCAGCAGTTTATTTAAGGTCAGCACAGATACGCAGTATTTT
TRBJ2-7 TRBV28 NA NA CAGRRSPAGYEQYF TGTGCCGGCAGGCGCTCCCCGGCAGGATACGAGCAGTACTTC
TRBJ2-5 TRBV11-2 NA NA CAVGQATQYF TGTGCAGTGGGGCAGGCGACCCAGTACTTC
TRBJ2-4 TRBV7-9 TRBD1 few CASSLAGQGGRNIQYF TGTGCCAGCAGCTTAGCCGGACAGGGTGGTAGGAACATTCAGTACTTC
TRBJ2-1 TRBV10-3 NA NA CAIRPWQGGNEQFF TGTGCCATCAGGCCTTGGCAGGGGGGAAATGAGCAGTTCTTC
TRBJ2-1 TRBV9 TRBD2 NA CASSGSAGAYNEQFF TGTGCCAGCAGCGGTTCAGCGGGAGCTTACAATGAGCAGTTCTTC
TRBJ2-1 TRBV7-2 NA NA CASRQDRSSYNEQFF TGTGCCAGCAGGCAGGACCGGAGCTCCTACAATGAGCAGTTCTTC
TRBJ2-7 TRBV18 NA once CASSPAGGFEQYF TGTGCCAGCTCACCGGCCGGGGGCTTCGAGCAGTACTTC
TRBJ2-4 TRBV24-1 NA NA CATRQICSGWNIQYF TGTGCCACCAGACAAATCTGCTCGGGGTGGAACATTCAGTACTTC
TRBJ2-7 TRBV2 TRBD1 NA CASSEVTGSGSYEQYF TGTGCCAGCAGTGAAGTGACAGGGAGCGGATCCTACGAGCAGTACTTC
TRBJ2-1 TRBV6-2/TRBV6-3 TRBD2 once CASRRELAGGNEQFF TGTGCCAGCAGACGGGAGCTAGCGGGAGGCAATGAGCAGTTCTTC
TRBJ1-2 TRBV3-1 NA NA CASSQDRQGRGYTF TGTGCCAGCAGCCAAGATCGGCAGGGTCGTGGCTACACCTTC
TRBJ2-7 TRBV7-9 NA NA CASSLVDWTHEQYF TGTGCCAGCAGCTTGGTGGATTGGACCCACGAGCAGTACTTC
TRBJ2-3 TRBV24-1 TRBD2 NA CATSDIAGVTVTQYF TGTGCCACCAGTGACATAGCGGGAGTTACGGTTACGCAGTATTTT
TRBJ2-5 TRBV11-1 TRBD1 NA CASSYRAPGGQETQYF TGTGCCAGCAGCTATAGAGCCCCAGGGGGACAAGAGACCCAGTACTTC
TRBJ2-3 TRBV7-2 TRBD1 NA CASSLQTGSTDTQYF TGTGCCAGCAGCTTGCAGACAGGGAGCACAGATACGCAGTATTTT
TRBJ2-7 TRBV29-1 NA NA CSGGDTDGFRTEQYF TGCAGCGGGGGCGATACGGACGGATTCCGTACCGAGCAGTACTTC
TRBJ2-7 TRBV29-1 NA NA CSVESGEGAWQYF TGCAGCGTTGAAAGTGGGGAGGGGGCATGGCAGTACTTC
TRBJ2-5 TRBV7-2 NA NA CASSSDEETQYF TGTGCCAGCAGCTCAGACGAGGAGACCCAGTACTTC
TRBJ2-3 TRBV7-2 NA few CASSREGLVTDTQYF TGTGCCAGCAGCCGAGAAGGACTCGTCACAGATACGCAGTATTTT
TRBJ2-3 TRBV27 TRBD1 few CASGQGISPTSDTQYF TGTGCCAGCGGACAGGGAATCTCACCAACATCAGATACGCAGTATTTT
TRBJ2-3 TRBV9 TRBD2 NA CASSARTSGDRTDTQYF TGTGCCAGCAGCGCCCGGACTAGCGGGGATCGCACAGATACGCAGTATTTT
TRBJ2-7 TRBV6-5 TRBD2 NA CASSSSSGKRFEQYF TGTGCCAGCAGTTCCTCTAGCGGGAAGAGGTTCGAGCAGTACTTC
TRBJ2-7 TRBV5-6 NA NA CASSFAGLGHEQYF TGTGCCAGCAGCTTTGCAGGTCTAGGCCACGAGCAGTACTTC
TRBJ2-5 TRBV4-2 NA NA CASSQEVAGRETQYF TGTGCCAGCAGCCAAGAGGTCGCAGGTCGGGAGACCCAGTACTTC
TRBJ2-3 TRBV11-2 TRBD2 NA CASSQGAGVGDTQYF TGTGCCAGCAGCCAGGGAGCGGGGGTGGGTGATACGCAGTATTTT
TRBJ2-3 TRBV7-2 NA NA CASSDGRFSTDTQYF TGTGCCAGCAGCGACGGCCGATTCAGCACAGATACGCAGTATTTT
TRBJ2-7 TRBV20-1 TRBD2 NA CSAERGHEQYF TGCAGTGCTGAGCGGGGCCACGAGCAGTACTTC
TRBJ1-1 TRBV7-9 TRBD1 few CASSPLQGRNTEAFF TGTGCCAGCAGCCCCCTACAGGGGCGGAACACTGAAGCTTTCTTT
TRBJ1-5 TRBV2 NA NA CASTPGRSNQPQHF TGTGCCAGCACGCCGGGACGTAGCAATCAGCCCCAGCATTTT
TRBJ2-3 TRBV12-3/TRBV12-4 TRBD1 NA CASSWLGATGAPDTQYF TGTGCCAGCTCTTGGTTGGGGGCGACAGGGGCCCCGGATACGCAGTATTTT
TRBJ1-2 TRBV12-3/TRBV12-4 TRBD1 NA CASSLRSTGGDYGYTF TGTGCCAGCAGTTTAAGGTCGACAGGGGGCGACTATGGCTACACCTTC
TRBJ2-2 TRBV4-3 NA NA CASSQMSGYGELFF TGCGCCAGCAGCCAAATGTCAGGGTACGGGGAGCTGTTTTTT
TRBJ2-5 TRBV7-8 TRBD2 few CASSPQTSGAQETQYF TGTGCCAGCAGCCCCCAGACTAGCGGGGCACAAGAGACCCAGTACTTC
TRBJ1-6 TRBV27 NA NA CASSIIPGSYNSPLHF TGTGCCAGCAGTATTATTCCCGGTTCCTACAATTCACCCCTCCACTTT
TRBJ2-7 TRBV29-1 TRBD2 NA CSVLRLAGGGNEQYF TGCAGCGTCCTTAGACTAGCGGGAGGAGGAAACGAGCAGTACTTC
TRBJ2-7 TRBV20-1 NA NA CSARDQYFFGGRGGEQYF TGCAGTGCTAGAGATCAGTATTTCTTTGGTGGGAGAGGTGGCGAGCAGTACTTC
TRBJ1-2 TRBV9 NA few CASSVGQGSEGYTF TGTGCCAGCAGCGTAGGGCAGGGTTCGGAAGGCTACACCTTC
TRBJ2-7 TRBV11-3 TRBD2 NA CASSLETSGSYIQYF TGTGCCAGCAGCTTAGAAACTAGCGGGAGTTATATTCAGTACTTC
TRBJ1-1 TRBV29-1 NA NA CSVAATVGNTEAFF TGCAGCGTTGCGGCGACGGTGGGAAACACTGAAGCTTTCTTT
TRBJ1-6 TRBV6-5 NA few CASSYSREEDSPLHF TGTGCCAGCAGTTACTCGCGGGAGGAGGATTCACCCCTCCACTTT